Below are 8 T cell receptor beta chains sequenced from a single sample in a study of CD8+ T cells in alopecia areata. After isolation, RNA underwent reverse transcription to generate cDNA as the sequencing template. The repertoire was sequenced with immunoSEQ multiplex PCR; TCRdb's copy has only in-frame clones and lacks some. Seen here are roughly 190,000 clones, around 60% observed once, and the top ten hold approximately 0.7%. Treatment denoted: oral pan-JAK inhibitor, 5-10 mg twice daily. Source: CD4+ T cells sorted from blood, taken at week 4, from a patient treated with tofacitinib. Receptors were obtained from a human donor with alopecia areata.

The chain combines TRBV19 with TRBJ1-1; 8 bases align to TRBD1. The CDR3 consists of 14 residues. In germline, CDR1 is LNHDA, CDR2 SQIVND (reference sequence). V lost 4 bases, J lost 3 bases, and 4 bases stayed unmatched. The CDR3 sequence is CASSRTGQYTEAFF. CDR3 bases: TGTGCCAGTAGTAGGACAGGGCAATACACTGAAGCTTTCTTT.

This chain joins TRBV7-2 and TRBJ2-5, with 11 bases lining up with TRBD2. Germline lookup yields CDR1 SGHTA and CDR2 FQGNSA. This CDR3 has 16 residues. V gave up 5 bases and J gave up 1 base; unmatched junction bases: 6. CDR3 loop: CASSPRLAGSQETQYF. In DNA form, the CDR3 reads TGTGCCAGCAGCCCACGACTAGCGGGAAGCCAAGAGACCCAGTACTTC. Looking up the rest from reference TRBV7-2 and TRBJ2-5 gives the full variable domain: GAGVSQSPSNKVTEKGKDVELRCDPISGHTALYWYRQSLGQGLEFLIYFQGNSAPDKSGLPSDRFSAERTGGSVSTLTIQRTQQEDSAVYLCASSPRLAGSQETQYFGPGTRLLVL.

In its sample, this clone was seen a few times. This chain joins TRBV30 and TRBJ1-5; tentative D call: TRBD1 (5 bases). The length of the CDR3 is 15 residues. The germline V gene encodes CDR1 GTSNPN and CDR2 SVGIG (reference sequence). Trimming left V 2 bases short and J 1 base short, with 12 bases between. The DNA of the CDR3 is TGTGCCTGGAGTAGGGGCAGAGTAAGCAATCAGCCCCAGCATTTT. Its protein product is CAWSRGRVSNQPQHF.

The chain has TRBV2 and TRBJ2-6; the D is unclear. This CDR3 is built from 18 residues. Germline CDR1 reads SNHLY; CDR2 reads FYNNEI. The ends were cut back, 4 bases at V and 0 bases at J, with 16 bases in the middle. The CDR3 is CASSVVGGAHSGANVLTF. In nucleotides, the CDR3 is TGTGCCAGCAGTGTGGTAGGCGGTGCTCACTCTGGGGCCAACGTCCTGACTTTC.

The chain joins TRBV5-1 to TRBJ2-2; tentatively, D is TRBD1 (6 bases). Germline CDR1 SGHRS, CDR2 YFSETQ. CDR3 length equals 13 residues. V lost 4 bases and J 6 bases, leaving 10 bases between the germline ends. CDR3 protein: CASSNTGSGELFF. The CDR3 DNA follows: TGCGCCAGCAGCAACACAGGGTCCGGGGAGCTGTTTTTT. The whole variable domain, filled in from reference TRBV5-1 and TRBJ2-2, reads KAGVTQTPRYLIKTRGQQVTLSCSPISGHRSVSWYQQTPGQGLQFLFEYFSETQRNKGNFPGRFSGRQFSNSRSEMNVSTLELGDSALYLCASSNTGSGELFFGEGSRLTVL.

CDR3 sequence: CASSESKGADTDTQYF. The CDR3 nucleotides are TGCGCCAGCAGTGAGTCCAAGGGGGCAGACACAGATACGCAGTATTTT. The rearrangement joins TRBV10-1 to TRBJ2-3; 7 bases map to TRBD1. The CDR3 is 16 residues long. Per germline, CDR1 WNHNN and CDR2 SYGVQD (reference sequence). J lost 2 bases, V lost 0 bases, and 5 bases had no gene match.

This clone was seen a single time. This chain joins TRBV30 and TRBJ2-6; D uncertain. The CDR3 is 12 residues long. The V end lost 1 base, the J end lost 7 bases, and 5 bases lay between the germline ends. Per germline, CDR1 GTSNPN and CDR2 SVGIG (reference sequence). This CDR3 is CAWSEGANVLTF. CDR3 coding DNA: TGTGCCTGGAGTGAGGGAGCCAACGTCCTGACTTTC. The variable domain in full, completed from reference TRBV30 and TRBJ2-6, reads SQTIHQWPATLVQPVGSPLSLECTVEGTSNPNLYWYRQAAGRGLQLLFYSVGIGQISSEVPQNLSASRPQDRQFILSSKKLLLSDSGFYLCAWSEGANVLTFGAGSRLTVL.

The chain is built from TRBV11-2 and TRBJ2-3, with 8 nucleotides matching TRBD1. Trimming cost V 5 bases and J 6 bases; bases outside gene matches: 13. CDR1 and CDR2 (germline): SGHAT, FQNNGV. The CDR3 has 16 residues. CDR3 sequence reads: CASSQTPSGGSDTQYF. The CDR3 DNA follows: TGTGCCAGCAGCCAAACTCCCTCAGGGGGCTCCGATACGCAGTATTTT.